These 17 T cell receptor beta chains share one sample of origin, sequenced in a study of T cell changes during pregnancy in multiple sclerosis. Libraries were prepared by immunoSEQ multiplex PCR; TCRdb keeps only in-frame clonotypes and omits some of them. Among more than 70,000 clones listed, 85% to 95% were seen once. Material: peripheral blood, obtained before pregnancy. The receptors were sampled from a female donor with multiple sclerosis, enrolled in a pregnancy study.

The chain recombines TRBV20-1 with TRBJ1-2, with 11 positions matching TRBD1. Losses at the gene ends were 6 bases for V and 8 bases for J; bases not matched to a gene: 2. Germline CDR1 and CDR2: DFQATT and SNEGSKA (reference sequence). This CDR3 contains 11 residues. The CDR3 sequence: CSARTGGGYTF. The CDR3 nucleotides are TGCAGTGCGCGGACAGGGGGCGGCTACACCTTC.

CDR3 nucleotides: TGCAGTGGGAGTGCAGATACGCAGTATTTT. This gives the protein CSGSADTQYF. The chain carries TRBV20-1 and TRBJ2-3; D not resolved. From germline, CDR1 is DFQATT and CDR2 SNEGSKA (reference sequence). The CDR3 sequence is 10 residues long. Trimming removed 7 bases from V and 4 bases from J, with 6 bases in between.

The V gene is TRBV11-3, the J gene TRBJ2-7, with D perhaps TRBD1 (6 bases). The CDR3 has 17 residues. The germline CDR1 and CDR2 sequences are SGHNT and YENEEA. Trimming removed 5 bases at V and 1 base at J, with 21 bases between. CDR3 bases: TGTGCCAGCAGCCCCGCAACAGGGACCTCAAGTTCCTACGAGCAGTACTTC. Its translation: CASSPATGTSSSYEQYF. The full variable domain, rest sourced from reference TRBV11-3 and TRBJ2-7, is EAGVVQSPRYKIIEKKQPVAFWCNPISGHNTLYWYLQNLGQGPELLIRYENEEAVDDSQLPKDRFSAERLKGVDSTLKIQPAELGDSAVYLCASSPATGTSSSYEQYFGPGTRLTVT.

The chain links TRBV11-2 to TRBJ2-3; TRBD1 agrees at 7 bases. Germline V gives CDR1 SGHAT, CDR2 FQNNGV. This CDR3 region has 14 residues. Trimming at V came to 10 bases and at J to 4 bases, leaving 11 bases not matched to a gene. The CDR3 sequence is CATVTGRPPDTQYF. DNA for the CDR3: TGTGCCACTGTGACAGGGCGCCCGCCAGATACGCAGTATTTT.

V gene TRBV5-1 combines with J gene TRBJ2-5; 8 nucleotides match TRBD2. The trim removed 4 bases at V and 4 bases at J, leaving 9 bases unmatched. From germline, CDR1 is SGHRS and CDR2 YFSETQ. This CDR3 spans 15 amino acids. The CDR3 region has the DNA TGCGCCAGCAGCCTGGGACTAGGGAGGAGAGAGACCCAGTACTTC. It codes for CASSLGLGRRETQYF.

This chain uses TRBV28 with TRBJ1-2, with 8 positions matching TRBD1. Germline-derived CDR1 and CDR2 are MDHEN and SYDVKM. This CDR3 has 12 amino acids. V dropped 5 bases and J dropped 7; count of bases not matched to a gene: 3. CDR3 nucleotide sequence: TGTGCCAGCAGTGGACAGGGTGCTGGCTACACCTTC. It encodes CASSGQGAGYTF.

The chain joins TRBV15 to TRBJ2-1; D gene ambiguous. Germline V CDR1 and CDR2: LNHNV, YYDKDF (reference sequence). Trimming pared 3 bases from V and 0 bases from J, leaving 6 bases between. The CDR3 contains 14 residues. Written as DNA, the CDR3 is TGTGCCACCAGCAGGACACTCTCCTACAATGAGCAGTTCTTC. Its protein is CATSRTLSYNEQFF.

The V call is TRBV6-1, the J call TRBJ1-1; D remains unclear. V lost 8 bases and J 1 base, leaving 5 bases between the germline ends. Germline V gene sequence: CDR1 MNHNS, CDR2 SASEGT. The CDR3 runs 11 residues. The CDR3 nucleotides read TGTGCCAGCCTATGGAACACTGAAGCTTTCTTT. It specifies CASLWNTEAFF.

This clone was seen only once. The J gene is TRBJ1-1, the V gene TRBV6-1; D is ambiguous. The germline V and J ends were trimmed by 1 base and 5 bases, with 14 bases remaining between them. This CDR3 is 15 amino acids long. Germline assignment: CDR1 MNHNS and CDR2 SASEGT. This chain's CDR3 is CASSEGFGVGTEAFF. In DNA, the CDR3 is TGTGCCAGCAGTGAAGGGTTTGGAGTCGGGACTGAAGCTTTCTTT.

V is TRBV7-8 and J is TRBJ2-7, with D perhaps matching TRBD1 (6 bases). Germline-derived CDR1 and CDR2 are SGHVS and FQNEAQ. V was pared by 2 bases and J by 3 bases, with 11 bases between. The CDR3 contains 14 residues. In nucleotides, the CDR3 is TGTGCCAGCAGCTTATCCCCACAGGGCTACGAGCAGTACTTC. It codes for CASSLSPQGYEQYF.

This chain uses TRBV10-3 with TRBJ2-2, with TRBD1 matching over 7 bases. This CDR3 has 16 amino acids. After removal of 6 bases from V and 1 base from J, the junction contained 8 bases not matched to a gene. The germline CDR1 and CDR2 sequences are ENHRY and SYGVKD. This chain's CDR3 is CAISVTGQKNTGELFF. In DNA form, the CDR3 reads TGTGCCATCAGCGTCACGGGACAGAAGAACACCGGGGAGCTGTTTTTT.

This sequence joins TRBV2 and TRBJ1-5, with a tentative D call TRBD1 (5 bases). The germline V and J ends were trimmed by 7 bases and 1 base, with 11 bases remaining between them. Germline CDR1 and CDR2: SNHLY and FYNNEI. CDR3 length: 14 residues. CDR3 residues: CASTLGLSNQPQHF. CDR3 nucleotides: TGTGCCAGCACTTTGGGACTGAGCAATCAGCCCCAGCATTTT.

The J gene is TRBJ1-4, the V gene TRBV6-6; D gene ambiguous. V shed 7 bases and J shed 5 bases, with 17 bases lying between them. Germline CDR1 reads MNHNY; CDR2 reads SVGAGI (reference sequence). There are 15 residues in the CDR3. The CDR3 reads CASTDGRRSNEKLFF. The CDR3 DNA follows: TGTGCCAGCACCGACGGCAGGCGTTCGAATGAAAAACTGTTTTTT.

The chain has TRBV29-1 and TRBJ1-1, with 9 positions matching TRBD1. There are 14 residues in the CDR3. Losses at the gene ends were 6 bases for V and 6 bases for J; bases not matched to a gene: 11. The germline V gene encodes CDR1 SQVTM and CDR2 ANQGSEA. The DNA of the CDR3 is TGCAGCGTCGTTGTTAACAGGGGGCACGCTGAAGCTTTCTTT. Protein: CSVVVNRGHAEAFF.

The CDR3 DNA reads as TGCGCCAGCAGTGAACGGGGAGGGTCCTACAATGAGCAGTTCTTC. Its translation is CASSERGGSYNEQFF. The rearrangement uses TRBV10-2 and TRBJ2-1, with 7 positions matching TRBD2. J lost 1 base, V lost 3 bases, and 3 bases had no gene match. This CDR3 has 15 residues. Germline CDR1 reads WSHSY; CDR2 reads SAAADI.

The rearrangement links TRBV4-3 to TRBJ2-1, with a tentative D call TRBD2 (6 bases). V was pared by 0 bases and J by 10 bases, with 13 bases between. The CDR3 length is 14 residues. CDR1 LGHNA and CDR2 YSLEER come from the germline V gene. The DNA of the CDR3 is TGCGCCAGCAGCCAAGAGTTAGCGGTGATCGAGCAGTTCTTC. Protein: CASSQELAVIEQFF.

This clone appeared once. J is TRBJ1-5 and V is TRBV2; D remains ambiguous. V gave up 6 bases and J gave up 1 base, with 10 bases separating them. Germline CDR1 SNHLY, CDR2 FYNNEI. The CDR3 has 14 residues. In DNA, the CDR3 is TGTGCCAGCAGATGGGCAAGGAGCAATCAGCCCCAGCATTTT. This translates into CASRWARSNQPQHF.